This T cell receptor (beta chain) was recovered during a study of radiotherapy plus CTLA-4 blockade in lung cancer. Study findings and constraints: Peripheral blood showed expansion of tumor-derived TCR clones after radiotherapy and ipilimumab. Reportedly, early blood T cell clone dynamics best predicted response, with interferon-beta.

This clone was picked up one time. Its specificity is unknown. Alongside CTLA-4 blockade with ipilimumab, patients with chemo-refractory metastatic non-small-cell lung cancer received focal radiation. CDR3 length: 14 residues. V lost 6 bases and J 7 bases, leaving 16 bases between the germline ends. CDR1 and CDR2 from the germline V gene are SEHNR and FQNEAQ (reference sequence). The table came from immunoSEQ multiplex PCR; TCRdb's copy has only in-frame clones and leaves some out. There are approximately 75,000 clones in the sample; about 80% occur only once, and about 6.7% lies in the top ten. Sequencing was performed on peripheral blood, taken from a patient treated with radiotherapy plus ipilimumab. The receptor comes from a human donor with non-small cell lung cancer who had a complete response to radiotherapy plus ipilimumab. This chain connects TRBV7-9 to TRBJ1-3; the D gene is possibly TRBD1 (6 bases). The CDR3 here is CASRGHGLGNTIYF. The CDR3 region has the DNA TGTGCCAGCAGGGGACACGGGTTAGGGAACACCATATATTTT.